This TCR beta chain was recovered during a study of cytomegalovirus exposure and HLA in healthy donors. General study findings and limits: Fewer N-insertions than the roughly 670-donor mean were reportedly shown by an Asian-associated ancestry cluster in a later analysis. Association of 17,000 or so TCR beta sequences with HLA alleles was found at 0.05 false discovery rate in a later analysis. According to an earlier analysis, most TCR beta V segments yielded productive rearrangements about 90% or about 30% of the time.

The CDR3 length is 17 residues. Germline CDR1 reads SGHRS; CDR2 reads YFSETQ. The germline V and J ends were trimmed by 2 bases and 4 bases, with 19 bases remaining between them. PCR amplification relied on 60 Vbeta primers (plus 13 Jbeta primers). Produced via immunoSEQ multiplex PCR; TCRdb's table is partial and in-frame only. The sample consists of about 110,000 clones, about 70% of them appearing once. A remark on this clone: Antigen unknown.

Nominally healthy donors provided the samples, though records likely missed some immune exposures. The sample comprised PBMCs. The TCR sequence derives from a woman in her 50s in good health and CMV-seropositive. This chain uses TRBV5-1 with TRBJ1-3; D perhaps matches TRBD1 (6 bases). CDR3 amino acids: CASSFEMTRGAGNTIYF. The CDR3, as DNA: TGCGCCAGCAGCTTCGAAATGACCCGGGGGGCAGGAAACACCATATATTTT.